This T cell receptor beta chain was identified in a study of Ad26.COV2.S vaccination and SARS-CoV-2 variants. Across the study: As a participant in COV1001, the donor was in the Ad26.COV2.S trial arm.

Indicated treatment: around 19 received Ad26.COV2.S at low or high dose, single or two shots; a few received placebo; per-sample allocation not given. After the first vaccine or placebo injection, samples were drawn on day 63. The sample came from a Boston adult aged 18-55 years. Wuhan-strain spike was delivered by a replication-incompetent Ad26 vector. Clones were sequenced by immunoSEQ multiplex PCR, and TCRdb holds only the in-frame ones, with some missing. This table has about 410,000 clones, approximately 90% appearing once. Note on this clone: Its antigen remains unidentified.

Overall study results and limits: The TCR-based breadth and depth measures might underestimate overall T cell responses.

The source material was peripheral blood, sampled in a trial of Ad26.COV2.S vaccine versus placebo. The clonotype originates from a person between 18 and 60 years old who received the Ad26.COV2.S COVID-19 vaccine or a placebo.

CDR3 sequence reads: CASSEVEEQFF. The CDR3 DNA sequence: TGTGCCAGCAGTGAAGTTGAAGAGCAGTTCTTC. The chain combines TRBV2 with TRBJ2-1; D ambiguous. The CDR3 sequence is 11 residues long. Germline V lookup: CDR1 SNHLY, CDR2 FYNNEI. Trimming pared 1 base from V and 10 bases from J, leaving 5 bases between.